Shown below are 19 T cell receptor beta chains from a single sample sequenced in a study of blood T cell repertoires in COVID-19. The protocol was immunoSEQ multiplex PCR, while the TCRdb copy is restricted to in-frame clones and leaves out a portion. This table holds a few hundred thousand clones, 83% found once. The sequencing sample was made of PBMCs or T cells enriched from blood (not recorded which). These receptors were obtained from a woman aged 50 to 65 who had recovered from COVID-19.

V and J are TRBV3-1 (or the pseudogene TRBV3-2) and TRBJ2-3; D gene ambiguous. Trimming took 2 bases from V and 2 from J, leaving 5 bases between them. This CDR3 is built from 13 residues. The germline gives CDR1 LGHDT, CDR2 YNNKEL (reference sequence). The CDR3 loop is CASSQLYTDTQYF. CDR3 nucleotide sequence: TGTGCCAGCAGCCAATTATACACAGATACGCAGTATTTT.

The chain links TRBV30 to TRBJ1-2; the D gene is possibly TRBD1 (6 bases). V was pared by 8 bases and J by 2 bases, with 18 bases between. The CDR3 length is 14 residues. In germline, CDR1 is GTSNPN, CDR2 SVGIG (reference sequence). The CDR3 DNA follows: TGTGCCCGACACTCAGGGGTAGGGAACTATGGCTACACCTTC. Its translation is CARHSGVGNYGYTF.

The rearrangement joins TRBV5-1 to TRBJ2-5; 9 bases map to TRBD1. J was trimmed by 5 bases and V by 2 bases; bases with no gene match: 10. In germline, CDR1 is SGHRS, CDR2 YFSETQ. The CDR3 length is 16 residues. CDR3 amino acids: CASSLPGQGSGETQYF. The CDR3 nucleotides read TGCGCCAGCAGCTTACCGGGACAGGGATCGGGGGAGACCCAGTACTTC.

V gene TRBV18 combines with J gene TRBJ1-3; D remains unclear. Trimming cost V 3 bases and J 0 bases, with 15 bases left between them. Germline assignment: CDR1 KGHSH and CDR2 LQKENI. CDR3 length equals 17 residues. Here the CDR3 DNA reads TGTGCCAGCTCACCCGATTCGGGGATACGCTCTGGAAACACCATATATTTT. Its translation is CASSPDSGIRSGNTIYF.

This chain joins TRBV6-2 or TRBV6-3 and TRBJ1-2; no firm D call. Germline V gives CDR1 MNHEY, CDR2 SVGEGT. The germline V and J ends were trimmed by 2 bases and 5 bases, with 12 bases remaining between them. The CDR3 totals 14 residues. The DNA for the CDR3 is TGTGCCAGCAGTTACCGGGGTTTTCCTTATGGCTACACCTTC. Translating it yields CASSYRGFPYGYTF.

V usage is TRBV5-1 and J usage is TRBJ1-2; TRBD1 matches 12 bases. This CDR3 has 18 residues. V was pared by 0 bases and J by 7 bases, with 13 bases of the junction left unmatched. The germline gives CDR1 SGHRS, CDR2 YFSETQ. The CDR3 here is CASSLAVGWGQGAPGYTF. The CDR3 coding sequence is TGCGCCAGCAGCTTGGCCGTAGGATGGGGACAGGGGGCGCCTGGCTACACCTTC.

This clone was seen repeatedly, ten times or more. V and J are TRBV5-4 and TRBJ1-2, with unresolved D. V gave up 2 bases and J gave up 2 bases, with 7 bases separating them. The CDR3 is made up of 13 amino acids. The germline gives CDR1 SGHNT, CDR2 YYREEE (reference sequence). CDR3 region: CASSFPGNYGYTF. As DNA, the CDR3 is TGTGCCAGCAGCTTCCCGGGGAACTATGGCTACACCTTC.

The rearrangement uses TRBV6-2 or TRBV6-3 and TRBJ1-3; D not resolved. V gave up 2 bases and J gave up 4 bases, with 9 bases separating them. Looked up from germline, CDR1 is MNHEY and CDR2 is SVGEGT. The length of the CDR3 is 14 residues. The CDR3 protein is CASSYRAGGNTIYF. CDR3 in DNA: TGTGCCAGCAGTTACCGGGCGGGGGGAAACACCATATATTTT.

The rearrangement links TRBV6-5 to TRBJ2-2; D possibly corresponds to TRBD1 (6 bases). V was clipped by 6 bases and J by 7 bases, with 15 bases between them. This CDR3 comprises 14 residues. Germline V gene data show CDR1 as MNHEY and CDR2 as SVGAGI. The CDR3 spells CASRPGDSVGELFF. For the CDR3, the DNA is TGTGCCAGCAGGCCAGGGGATTCGGTCGGGGAGCTGTTTTTT.

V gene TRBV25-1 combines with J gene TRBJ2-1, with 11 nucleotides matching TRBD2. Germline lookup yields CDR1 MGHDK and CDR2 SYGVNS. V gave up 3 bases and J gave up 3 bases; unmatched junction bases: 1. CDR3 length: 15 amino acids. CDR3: CASSEGLADYNEQFF. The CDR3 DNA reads TGTGCCAGCAGTGAGGGACTAGCGGACTACAATGAGCAGTTCTTC.

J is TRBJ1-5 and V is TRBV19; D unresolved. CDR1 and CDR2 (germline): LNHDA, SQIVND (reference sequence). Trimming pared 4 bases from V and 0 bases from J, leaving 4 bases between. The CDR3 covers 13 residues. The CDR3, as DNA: TGTGCCAGTAGTACCCATAGCAATCAGCCCCAGCATTTT. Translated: CASSTHSNQPQHF. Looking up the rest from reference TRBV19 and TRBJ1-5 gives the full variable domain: DGGITQSPKYLFRKEGQNVTLSCEQNLNHDAMYWYRQDPGQGLRLIYYSQIVNDFQKGDIAEGYSVSREKKESFPLTVTSAQKNPTAFYLCASSTHSNQPQHFGDGTRLSIL.

The CDR3 reads CASSLSGTGQSGYTF. DNA of the CDR3: TGTGCCAGCAGCTTGAGCGGGACAGGGCAATCTGGCTACACCTTC. The chain employs TRBV5-5 and TRBJ1-2; 9 bases match TRBD1. In germline, CDR1 is SGHKS, CDR2 YYEKEE (reference sequence). CDR3 length: 15 amino acids. With V trimmed by 1 base and J by 7 bases, 8 bases remained unmatched. The full variable domain, rest sourced from reference TRBV5-5 and TRBJ1-2, is DAGVTQSPTHLIKTRGQQVTLRCSPISGHKSVSWYQQVLGQGPQFIFQYYEKEERGRGNFPDRFSARQFPNYSSELNVNALLLGDSALYLCASSLSGTGQSGYTFGSGTRLTVV.

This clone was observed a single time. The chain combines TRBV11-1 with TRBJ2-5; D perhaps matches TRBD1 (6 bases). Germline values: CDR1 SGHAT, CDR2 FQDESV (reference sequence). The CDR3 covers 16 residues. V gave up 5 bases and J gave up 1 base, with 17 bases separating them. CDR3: CASSKGTPAIQETQYF. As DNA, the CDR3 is TGTGCCAGCAGCAAGGGGACACCGGCCATCCAAGAGACCCAGTACTTC.

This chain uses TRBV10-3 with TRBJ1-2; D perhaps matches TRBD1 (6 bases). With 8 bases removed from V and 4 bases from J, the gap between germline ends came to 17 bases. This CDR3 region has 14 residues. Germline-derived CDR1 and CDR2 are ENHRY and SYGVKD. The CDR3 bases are TGTGCCATCTCCGCGGGGGGCGGGGGCTATGGCTACACCTTC. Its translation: CAISAGGGGYGYTF.

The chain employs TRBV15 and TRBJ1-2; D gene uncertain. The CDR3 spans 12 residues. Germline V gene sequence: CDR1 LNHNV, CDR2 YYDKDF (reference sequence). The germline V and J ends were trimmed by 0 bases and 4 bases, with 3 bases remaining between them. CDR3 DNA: TGTGCCACCAGCAGAGATCTCTATGGCTACACCTTC. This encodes CATSRDLYGYTF.

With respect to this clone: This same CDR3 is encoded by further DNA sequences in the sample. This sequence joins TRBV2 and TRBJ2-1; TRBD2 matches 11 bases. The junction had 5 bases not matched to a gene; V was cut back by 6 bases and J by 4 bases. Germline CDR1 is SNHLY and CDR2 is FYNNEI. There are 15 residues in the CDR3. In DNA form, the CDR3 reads TGTGCCAGCAGGCGCACTAGCGGGAGTTACAATGAGCAGTTCTTC. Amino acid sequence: CASRRTSGSYNEQFF.

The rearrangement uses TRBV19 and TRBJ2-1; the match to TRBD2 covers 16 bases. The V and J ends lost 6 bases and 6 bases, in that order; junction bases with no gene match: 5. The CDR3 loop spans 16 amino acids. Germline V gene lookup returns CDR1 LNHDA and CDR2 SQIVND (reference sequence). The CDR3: CASRPGTSGRGNEQFF. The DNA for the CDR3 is TGTGCCAGTAGGCCAGGGACTAGCGGGAGGGGCAATGAGCAGTTCTTC.

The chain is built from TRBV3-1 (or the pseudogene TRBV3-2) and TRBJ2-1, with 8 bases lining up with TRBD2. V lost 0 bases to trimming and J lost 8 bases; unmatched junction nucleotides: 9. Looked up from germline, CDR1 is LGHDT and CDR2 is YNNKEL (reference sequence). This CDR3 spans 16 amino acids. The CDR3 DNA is TGTGCCAGCAGCCAAGATTTTGCCAGCGGGGGATATGAGCAGTTCTTC. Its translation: CASSQDFASGGYEQFF.

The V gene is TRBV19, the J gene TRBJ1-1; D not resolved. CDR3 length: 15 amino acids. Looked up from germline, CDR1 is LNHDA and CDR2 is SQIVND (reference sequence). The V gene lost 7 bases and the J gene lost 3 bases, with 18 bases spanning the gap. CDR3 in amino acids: CASNPGVRRDTEAFF. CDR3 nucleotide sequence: TGTGCCAGTAATCCTGGGGTGCGGCGGGACACTGAAGCTTTCTTT.